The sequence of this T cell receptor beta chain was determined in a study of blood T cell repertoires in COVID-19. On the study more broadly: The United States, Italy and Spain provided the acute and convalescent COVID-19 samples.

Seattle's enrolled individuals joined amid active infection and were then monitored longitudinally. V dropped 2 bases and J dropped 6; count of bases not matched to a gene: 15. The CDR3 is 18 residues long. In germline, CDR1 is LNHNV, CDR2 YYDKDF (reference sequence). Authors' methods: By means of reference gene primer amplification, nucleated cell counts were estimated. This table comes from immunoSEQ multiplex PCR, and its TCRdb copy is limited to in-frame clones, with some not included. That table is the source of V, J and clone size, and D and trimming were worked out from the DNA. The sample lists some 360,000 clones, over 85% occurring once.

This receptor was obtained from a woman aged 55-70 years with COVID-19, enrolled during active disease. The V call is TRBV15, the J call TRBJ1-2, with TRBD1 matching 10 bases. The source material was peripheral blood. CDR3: CATSRRGVPGQGSDGYTF. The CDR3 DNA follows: TGTGCCACCAGCAGAAGAGGAGTACCGGGACAGGGGTCAGATGGCTACACCTTC.